The present T cell receptor (beta chain) was sequenced within a study of T cell repertoires in cytomegalovirus infection. About the study: Public TCR beta signature analysis indicated the presence of both CMV infection and matching HLA type.

CDR1 SGHVS and CDR2 FQNEAQ come from the germline V gene. Between the trimmed V and J ends, which lost 7 bases and 1 base, there was a span of 13 bases. CDR3 length: 14 amino acids. TCRdb processed the reads anew with MiXCR; each CDR3 protein has one entry. The sample holds roughly 600,000 distinct CDR3 sequences; approximately 24% are singletons and the top ten take around 8%. Notes on the study in general: In two of eight donors, the top clonotype was HLA-C-restricted CMV-specific. Adding up the frequency of public TCR beta families identified people who carried CMV plus the relevant HLA.

This clonotype was found many times. Antigen specificity is unknown. The sequence came from a human donor in good health (CMV status not recorded). Some clones in this sample may be carry-over from other donors' samples. The V and J genes are TRBV7-8 and TRBJ2-5; D uncertain. Material: CD8+ T cells from PBMCs. The CDR3 sequence: CASTPRPSQETQYF. The CDR3 nucleotides read TGTGCCAGCACCCCGCGACCCAGCCAAGAGACCCAGTACTTC.